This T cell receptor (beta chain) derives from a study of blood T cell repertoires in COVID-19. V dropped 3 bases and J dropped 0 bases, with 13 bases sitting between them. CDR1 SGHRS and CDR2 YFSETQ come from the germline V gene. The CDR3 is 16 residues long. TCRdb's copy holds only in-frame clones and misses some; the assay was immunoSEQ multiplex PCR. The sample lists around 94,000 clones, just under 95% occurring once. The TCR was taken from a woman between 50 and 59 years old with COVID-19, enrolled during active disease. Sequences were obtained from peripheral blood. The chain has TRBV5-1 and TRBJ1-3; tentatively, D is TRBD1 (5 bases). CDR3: CASSSAGFLSGNTIYF. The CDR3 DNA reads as TGCGCCAGCAGCTCAGCAGGGTTCCTCTCTGGAAACACCATATATTTT.